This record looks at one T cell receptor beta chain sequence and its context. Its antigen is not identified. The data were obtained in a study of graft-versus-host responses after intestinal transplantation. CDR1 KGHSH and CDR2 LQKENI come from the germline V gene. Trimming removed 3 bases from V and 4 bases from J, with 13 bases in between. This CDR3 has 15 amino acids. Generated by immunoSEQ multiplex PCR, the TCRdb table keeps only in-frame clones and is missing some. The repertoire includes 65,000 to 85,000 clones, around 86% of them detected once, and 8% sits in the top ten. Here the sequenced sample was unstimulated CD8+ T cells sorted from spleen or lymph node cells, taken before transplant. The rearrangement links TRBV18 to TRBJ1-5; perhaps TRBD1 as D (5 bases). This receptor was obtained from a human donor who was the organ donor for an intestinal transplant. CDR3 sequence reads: CASSPGTNINQPQHF. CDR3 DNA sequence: TGTGCCAGCTCACCCGGGACGAATATTAATCAGCCCCAGCATTTT. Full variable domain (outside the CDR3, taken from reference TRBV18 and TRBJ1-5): NAGVMQNPRHLVRRRGQEARLRCSPMKGHSHVYWYRQLPEEGLKFMVYLQKENIIDESGMPKERFSAEFPKEGPSILRIQQVVRGDSAAYFCASSPGTNINQPQHFGDGTRLSIL.